This T cell receptor beta chain was sequenced during a study of blood T cell repertoires in COVID-19. Overall study context: Sites across the United States, Italy and Spain contributed samples from acute and convalescent COVID-19.

Sequencing was performed with immunoSEQ multiplex PCR; in TCRdb, only in-frame clones are kept and a portion is missing. The data contain some 320,000 clones, roughly 90% of them singletons. The origin of this receptor is a man aged 55 to 70 who had recovered from COVID-19. Sequencing was performed on PBMCs or T cells enriched from blood (not recorded which).

In nucleotides, the CDR3 is TGTGCCAGCAGCTTAGGAGGACAGTCCCACAATGAGCAGTTCTTC. This encodes CASSLGGQSHNEQFF. This sequence joins TRBV11-1 and TRBJ2-1; D might be TRBD1 (6 bases). CDR3 length: 15 amino acids. Germline values: CDR1 SGHAT, CDR2 FQDESV (reference sequence). The germline V and J ends were trimmed by 1 base and 5 bases, with 12 bases remaining between them.